A selection of T cell receptor beta chains follows, all from one sample in a study of blood T cell repertoires in COVID-19. The assay was immunoSEQ multiplex PCR, and TCRdb's table has in-frame clones only and misses some. Among roughly 230,000 clones listed, around 87% were seen once. Material for sequencing was peripheral blood. These receptors all come from a woman in her fifties or sixties with COVID-19, enrolled during active disease. Each CDR3 is given with its conserved first and last residue. Each record gives: D gene, clone size, V gene, J gene, CDR3 DNA, CDR3 protein. A D gene is named only where the DNA matches it firmly. A row's size may be missing; if present it is once, few, many or a size class.

D: -; size: once; V: TRBV12-3/TRBV12-4; J: TRBJ1-2; DNA: TGTGCCAGCACCAGGGTTGGAGTCTACACCTTC; CDR3: CASTRVGVYTF
D: -; size: -; V: TRBV7-9; J: TRBJ1-3; DNA: TGTGCCAGCAGCCCAAGAGTGACTGGAAACACCATATATTTT; CDR3: CASSPRVTGNTIYF
D: -; size: -; V: TRBV4-3; J: TRBJ1-3; DNA: TGCGCCAGCAGCCAAGAGACAGGTCCATGGAACACCATATATTTT; CDR3: CASSQETGPWNTIYF
D: -; size: -; V: TRBV7-2; J: TRBJ1-6; DNA: TGTGCCAGCAGCCGCGAAGACTTCTATAATTCACCCCTCCACTTT; CDR3: CASSREDFYNSPLHF
D: -; size: once; V: TRBV19; J: TRBJ1-2; DNA: TGTGCCAGTAGAGGGGATTCCTATGGCTACACCTTC; CDR3: CASRGDSYGYTF
D: TRBD2; size: -; V: TRBV9; J: TRBJ2-3; DNA: TGTGCCAGCTTGTGGGTAGCGGGGAACACAGATACGCAGTATTTT; CDR3: CASLWVAGNTDTQYF
D: -; size: -; V: TRBV30; J: TRBJ1-4; DNA: TGTGCCTGGAGTATCAGGTCAACTAATGAAAAACTGTTTTTT; CDR3: CAWSIRSTNEKLFF
D: TRBD1; size: -; V: TRBV6-5; J: TRBJ1-2; DNA: TGTGCCAGCAGCCGGACAGGGGGCAACTATGGCTACACCTTC; CDR3: CASSRTGGNYGYTF
D: -; size: -; V: TRBV19; J: TRBJ2-3; DNA: TGTGCCAGTAGGCCCACCCCAGTTCCAGATACGCAGTATTTT; CDR3: CASRPTPVPDTQYF
D: -; size: -; V: TRBV9; J: TRBJ1-1; DNA: TGTGCCAGCAGCGTAGGGGCCACTGAAGCTTTCTTT; CDR3: CASSVGATEAFF
D: TRBD1; size: -; V: TRBV19; J: TRBJ2-3; DNA: TGTGCCAGTAGTATGGACAGGCTCAGCACAGATACGCAGTATTTT; CDR3: CASSMDRLSTDTQYF
D: -; size: few; V: TRBV4-3; J: TRBJ1-2; DNA: TGCGCCAGCAGCCCACTTGAGCAGGGTGAGGGAGGCTATGGCTACACCTTC; CDR3: CASSPLEQGEGGYGYTF
D: -; size: -; V: TRBV10-3; J: TRBJ1-2; DNA: TGTGCCATCAGTGAGCGTGAGAGAGCTAACTATGGCTACACCTTC; CDR3: CAISERERANYGYTF
D: TRBD1; size: -; V: TRBV19; J: TRBJ1-3; DNA: TGTGCCAGCAAATCGGACAGGTTCCTCGGACACACCATATATTTT; CDR3: CASKSDRFLGHTIYF
D: TRBD1; size: -; V: TRBV5-5; J: TRBJ1-5; DNA: TGTGCCAGCAGCCCTAACCGCCCAGGGGGCCAGCCCCAGCATTTT; CDR3: CASSPNRPGGQPQHF
D: TRBD1; size: once; V: TRBV7-3; J: TRBJ1-2; DNA: TGTGCCAGCAGCTTAACCCCAGGACAGGGGGCCTGGGGCTACACCTTC; CDR3: CASSLTPGQGAWGYTF